These 13 T cell receptor beta chains came from one sample sequenced in a study of T-cell reconstitution after alpha-beta-depleted transplantation in children. Unique molecular identifiers were incorporated when the TCRbeta library was constructed. TCRdb redid the calling of the PCR reads with MiXCR, one entry per CDR3 protein. The table records roughly 16,000 distinct CDR3 sequences, approximately 13% of them present only once. The sequencing used PBMCs, mostly from graft donor cells, collected 180 days after TCRalphabeta/CD19-depleted stem cell transplant. Receptor source: a boy under two years old who had a stem cell transplant for Wiskott-Aldrich syndrome, so the T cells may come from the graft donor.

This clonotype was seen ten or more times. The chain carries TRBV18 and TRBJ2-2; a weak D match, TRBD2 (7 bases). Germline CDR1 and CDR2: KGHSH and LQKENI. V shed 4 bases and J shed 0 bases, with 15 bases lying between them. CDR3 length: 17 residues. Here the CDR3 DNA reads TGTGCCAGCTCACGAATTGGGGGGGCGTCGAACACCGGGGAGCTGTTTTTT. It encodes CASSRIGGASNTGELFF. The variable domain in full, completed from reference TRBV18 and TRBJ2-2, reads NAGVMQNPRHLVRRRGQEARLRCSPMKGHSHVYWYRQLPEEGLKFMVYLQKENIIDESGMPKERFSAEFPKEGPSILRIQQVVRGDSAAYFCASSRIGGASNTGELFFGEGSRLTVL.

The chain combines TRBV20-1 with TRBJ1-5, with D possibly TRBD1 on 6 matching bases. V was shortened by 3 bases and J by 0 bases, with 12 bases between the two germline ends. The CDR3 has 15 amino acids. From germline, CDR1 is DFQATT and CDR2 SNEGSKA (reference sequence). CDR3 loop: CSASRGGYSNQPQHF. DNA for the CDR3: TGCAGTGCTAGTAGGGGGGGATATAGCAATCAGCCCCAGCATTTT.

This clonotype turned up a few times. The chain uses TRBV5-1 and TRBJ2-6; TRBD1 agrees at 8 bases. The V and J ends lost 1 base and 3 bases, in that order; junction bases with no gene match: 9. The CDR3 loop spans 18 amino acids. CDR1 and CDR2 (germline): SGHRS, YFSETQ. The CDR3 reads CASSLFDRGRGGANVLTF. Written as DNA, the CDR3 is TGCGCCAGCAGCTTGTTTGACAGGGGTCGTGGTGGGGCCAACGTCCTGACTTTC.

This clonotype was seen repeatedly, ten times or more. The V and J genes are TRBV7-2 and TRBJ2-5; a possible D gene is TRBD1 (5 bases). The germline CDR1 and CDR2 sequences are SGHTA and FQGNSA. Deletions cut 2 bases from V and 5 bases from J, with 9 bases between. The CDR3 runs to 13 residues. CDR3 residues: CASSLNRLETQYF. The CDR3 DNA reads as TGTGCCAGCAGCTTAAACAGGCTGGAGACCCAGTACTTC.

This clonotype was seen a few times. This chain joins TRBV11-3 and TRBJ1-1, with D possibly being TRBD1 (5 bases). Trimming cost V 2 bases and J 0 bases, with 7 bases left between them. CDR3 size: 14 residues. The V gene's germline CDR1 is SGHNT and CDR2 YENEEA. CDR3 sequence reads: CASSLQQVNTEAFF. The DNA of the CDR3 is TGTGCCAGCAGCTTACAACAGGTGAACACTGAAGCTTTCTTT. Variable domain in full (rest from reference TRBV11-3 and TRBJ1-1): EAGVVQSPRYKIIEKKQPVAFWCNPISGHNTLYWYLQNLGQGPELLIRYENEEAVDDSQLPKDRFSAERLKGVDSTLKIQPAELGDSAVYLCASSLQQVNTEAFFGQGTRLTVV.

The V and J genes are TRBV6-1 and TRBJ2-6; D gene uncertain. CDR1 is MNHNS, CDR2 SASEGT, per germline. This CDR3 spans 16 amino acids. V lost 7 bases and J 1 base, leaving 14 bases between the germline ends. The CDR3 is CASTSGRKSGANVLTF. CDR3 in DNA: TGTGCCAGCACCTCCGGCCGGAAATCTGGGGCCAACGTCCTGACTTTC.

The CDR3 DNA follows: TGTGCCAGCAGCTTGGACGGCATGAACACTGAAGCTTTCTTT. This encodes CASSLDGMNTEAFF. The chain has TRBV5-4 and TRBJ1-1; D not resolved. The CDR3 covers 14 residues. Deletions cut 0 bases from V and 0 bases from J, with 6 bases between. Germline V CDR1 and CDR2: SGHNT, YYREEE (reference sequence).

J is TRBJ2-1 and V is TRBV4-2; D is unclear. V was pared by 0 bases and J by 6 bases, with 6 bases between. The germline gives CDR1 LGHNA, CDR2 YNFKEQ. This CDR3 is built from 13 residues. CDR3 nucleotide sequence: TGTGCCAGCAGCCAAGATCGGGTCAATGAGCAGTTCTTC. Translation: CASSQDRVNEQFF.

This clonotype was recorded many times. The chain combines TRBV5-1 with TRBJ1-5; 8 bases line up with TRBD1. This CDR3 is built from 15 residues. The V gene's germline CDR1 is SGHRS and CDR2 YFSETQ. V dropped 4 bases and J dropped 3; count of bases not matched to a gene: 6. This chain's CDR3 is CASSVTGGINQPQHF. The CDR3 region has the DNA TGCGCCAGCAGCGTAACAGGGGGTATCAATCAGCCCCAGCATTTT.

By share, this clonotype counts as medium-sized (0.01 to 0.1%). V and J are TRBV20-1 and TRBJ2-7, with a tentative D call TRBD2 (7 bases). The CDR3 has 15 residues. V lost 3 bases and J lost 8, with 23 bases in between. Germline loops: CDR1 DFQATT, CDR2 SNEGSKA (reference sequence). CDR3 sequence reads: CSARVPGGAVYKQYF. The CDR3 bases are TGCAGTGCTAGGGTCCCGGGGGGCGCCGTTTACAAGCAGTACTTC.

The table lists this clonotype with a few counts. This chain's CDR3 is CSARASALTYEQYF. The CDR3 coding sequence is TGCAGTGCTAGGGCTAGCGCGCTTACCTACGAGCAGTACTTC. V is TRBV20-1 and J is TRBJ2-7, with D possibly matching TRBD2 (6 bases). The CDR3 length is 14 residues. Trimming took off 3 bases at V and 2 bases at J, with 14 bases between the two ends. In germline, CDR1 is DFQATT, CDR2 SNEGSKA (reference sequence).

Many counts were recorded for this clonotype. V and J are TRBV29-1 and TRBJ1-1; D might be TRBD1 (5 bases). This CDR3 contains 13 residues. CDR1 SQVTM and CDR2 ANQGSEA come from the germline V gene. Trimming took 1 base from V and 0 from J, leaving 6 bases between them. CDR3 DNA: TGCAGCGTTGAAGGACAGATGAACACTGAAGCTTTCTTT. It specifies CSVEGQMNTEAFF.

About this clonotype itself: This may be a read error: a much more frequent sequence differs by one nucleotide. V and J are TRBV20-1 and TRBJ2-1; D gene ambiguous. CDR3 length equals 13 residues. From germline, CDR1 is DFQATT and CDR2 SNEGSKA (reference sequence). The CDR3 protein is CSARSGRYNDQFF. The CDR3 bases are TGCAGTGCTAGGTCCGGGCGCTACAATGACCAGTTCTTC.